This paragraph covers one T cell receptor beta chain sequence. Its antigen is unknown. With a much larger clone just one base away, this may be a read error. These data come from a study of T cells in Graves' hyperthyroidism and ophthalmopathy. About the study: Any treatment followed the collection of peripheral blood at initial diagnosis. Study-wide findings and caveats: Also found in blood were most expanded thyroid clonotypes above 0.001.

Regions amplified from RNA transcripts were the TCR beta CDR3 regions. First-round RT-PCR with HTBI primers amplified the TCR CDR3 region. TCRdb redid the calling of the multiplex PCR reads with MiXCR, one entry per CDR3 protein. Seen here are around 700,000 distinct CDR3 sequences, 15% to 20% observed once, and the top ten hold approximately 15%. This CDR3 comprises 13 residues. V shed 5 bases and J 10 bases; nucleotides not matched to a gene: 6. From germline, CDR1 is DFQATT and CDR2 SNEGSKA (reference sequence). The clonotype originates from a woman aged 45-60 years with Graves' hyperthyroidism that later progressed to Graves' ophthalmopathy. The rearrangement uses TRBV20-1 and TRBJ1-4; 11 nucleotides match TRBD1. The sequenced sample was blood. CDR3 residues: CSAPDRGLGKLFF. In DNA form, the CDR3 reads TGCAGTGCTCCGGACAGGGGGCTTGGAAAACTGTTTTTT.